Listed below are T cell receptor beta chains from one sample, sequenced in a study of OX40 agonist ivuxolimab in advanced cancers. The repertoire was sequenced with immunoSEQ multiplex PCR; TCRdb's copy has only in-frame clones and lacks some. The sample contains tens of thousands of clones, about nine tenths of which appear only once. This material consisted of CD4+ or CD8+ T cells sorted from blood, taken in a trial of the OX40 agonist ivuxolimab. These receptor sequences come from an adult with an advanced solid tumor such as melanoma, head and neck, liver or kidney cancer. Each CDR3 is given with its conserved first and last residue. Fields, in order: V gene, J gene, clone size, D gene, CDR3 DNA, CDR3 protein. D genes are given only for firm matches. Clone size is not always given. Where it is, it says once, few, many or a class for expanded clones.

V: TRBV15; J: TRBJ2-7; size: NA; D: NA; DNA: TGTGCCACCAGCATGAGTTCAGGGCACTACGAGCAGTACTTC; CDR3: CATSMSSGHYEQYF
V: TRBV14; J: TRBJ2-1; size: NA; D: TRBD2; DNA: TGTGCCAGCAGCCCGTGGGGGGGCTCCTACAATGAGCAGTTCTTC; CDR3: CASSPWGGSYNEQFF
V: TRBV28; J: TRBJ2-7; size: once; D: TRBD2; DNA: TGTGCCAGCAGCCCACTTAGTAGCGGGAGCTTCTACGAGCAGTACTTC; CDR3: CASSPLSSGSFYEQYF
V: TRBV5-4; J: TRBJ1-3; size: NA; D: TRBD1; DNA: TGTGCCAGCAGTTACGACAGGGGTGGAAACACCATATATTTT; CDR3: CASSYDRGGNTIYF
V: TRBV7-3; J: TRBJ1-1; size: NA; D: NA; DNA: TGTGCCAGCAGCGTAAGGGGACCGAACACTGAAGCTTTCTTT; CDR3: CASSVRGPNTEAFF
V: TRBV5-4; J: TRBJ2-1; size: NA; D: TRBD1; DNA: TGTGCCAGCAGCTCCGGGACAGGGCAGGACAATGAGCAGTTCTTC; CDR3: CASSSGTGQDNEQFF
V: TRBV7-3; J: TRBJ1-1; size: NA; D: NA; DNA: TGTGCCAGCAGCCTTTTGGGGGCCTCGAACACTGAAGCTTTCTTT; CDR3: CASSLLGASNTEAFF
V: TRBV20-1; J: TRBJ2-5; size: NA; D: NA; DNA: TGCAGTACAGTGGGTGTTTTCCAGTACTTC; CDR3: CSTVGVFQYF
V: TRBV7-2; J: TRBJ2-5; size: NA; D: TRBD2; DNA: TGTGCCAGCAGCTTAGGGACTAGCGCCGAGACCCAGTACTTC; CDR3: CASSLGTSAETQYF
V: TRBV10-3; J: TRBJ2-3; size: few; D: TRBD2; DNA: TGTGCCATCAGTTGGGGGGGACCTCGGACAGATACGCAGTATTTT; CDR3: CAISWGGPRTDTQYF
V: TRBV2; J: TRBJ1-1; size: once; D: NA; DNA: TGTGCCAGCAGGAAGGAAGGGAACACTGAAGCTTTCTTT; CDR3: CASRKEGNTEAFF
V: TRBV11-2; J: TRBJ2-2; size: NA; D: TRBD2; DNA: TGTGCCAGCAGGACTAGCGGGAGGACGATCGGGGAGCTGTTTTTT; CDR3: CASRTSGRTIGELFF
V: TRBV19; J: TRBJ2-7; size: few; D: NA; DNA: TGTGCCAGTGCCCTCCGAGGGGAGCAGTACTTC; CDR3: CASALRGEQYF
V: TRBV18; J: TRBJ2-7; size: NA; D: NA; DNA: TGTGCCAGCTCACCAAGGTTGGAGCACGAGCAGTACTTC; CDR3: CASSPRLEHEQYF
V: TRBV2; J: TRBJ2-2; size: once; D: NA; DNA: TGTGCCAGCAGTGAATTATGGGGGCGGGCGAACACCGGGGAGCTGTTTTTT; CDR3: CASSELWGRANTGELFF
V: TRBV28; J: TRBJ2-7; size: NA; D: TRBD1; DNA: TGTGCCAGCTCTGACAGGGGGCCCCCCTACGAGCAGTACTTC; CDR3: CASSDRGPPYEQYF
V: TRBV28; J: TRBJ2-6; size: NA; D: NA; DNA: TGTGCCAGCAGCTTGGCCTACGCCCAGTCTGGGGCCAACGTCCTGACTTTC; CDR3: CASSLAYAQSGANVLTF
V: TRBV30; J: TRBJ2-7; size: NA; D: TRBD1; DNA: TGTGCCTGGACCAACCGGGACAGATACTACGAGCAGTACTTC; CDR3: CAWTNRDRYYEQYF
V: TRBV9; J: TRBJ2-1; size: NA; D: TRBD2; DNA: TGTGCCAGCAGCCGATCGGGGACTAGCCCCGTCGATGAGCAGTTCTTC; CDR3: CASSRSGTSPVDEQFF
V: TRBV5-1; J: TRBJ2-1; size: once; D: NA; DNA: TGCGCCAGCCGGGCGCTGCAGGTGACTTCTAATGAGCAGTTCTTC; CDR3: CASRALQVTSNEQFF
V: TRBV7-2; J: TRBJ2-7; size: NA; D: NA; DNA: TGTGCCACCCAGGGGCAGGGCTACGAGCAGTACTTC; CDR3: CATQGQGYEQYF
V: TRBV20-1; J: TRBJ2-1; size: NA; D: NA; DNA: TGCAGTGCTTGGGACCATGAGCAGTTCTTC; CDR3: CSAWDHEQFF
V: TRBV14; J: TRBJ1-4; size: NA; D: TRBD1; DNA: TGTGCCAGCAGCCAGGATGGGACAGGAGCTTATGAAAAACTGTTTTTT; CDR3: CASSQDGTGAYEKLFF
V: TRBV7-9; J: TRBJ2-5; size: NA; D: NA; DNA: TGTGCCAGCAGCACAGGGACCGCCAAGGTGACCCAGTACTTC; CDR3: CASSTGTAKVTQYF
V: TRBV2; J: TRBJ1-4; size: NA; D: NA; DNA: TGTGCCAGCAAAGACGCCCGTTGGGGCGAAAAACTGTTTTTT; CDR3: CASKDARWGEKLFF
V: TRBV7-6; J: TRBJ1-4; size: NA; D: NA; DNA: TGTGCCAGCAGCTTAGTGGTTGGGACATTAGAAAAACTGTTTTTT; CDR3: CASSLVVGTLEKLFF
V: TRBV5-8; J: TRBJ2-7; size: once; D: NA; DNA: TGTGCCAGCAGCTTGGGACTCAACTACGAGCAGTACTTC; CDR3: CASSLGLNYEQYF
V: TRBV9; J: TRBJ2-1; size: few; D: NA; DNA: TGTGCCAGCAGCCAGGGACCGAGTGCCTACAATGAGCAGTTCTTC; CDR3: CASSQGPSAYNEQFF
V: TRBV9; J: TRBJ2-5; size: NA; D: NA; DNA: TGTGCCAGCAGCTTGGGTGGGGTTCAAGAGACCCAGTACTTC; CDR3: CASSLGGVQETQYF
V: TRBV20-1; J: TRBJ2-7; size: NA; D: NA; DNA: TGCAGTGCAGCTAGGCAATACGAGCAGTACTTC; CDR3: CSAARQYEQYF
V: TRBV7-9; J: TRBJ2-7; size: NA; D: TRBD2; DNA: TGTGCCAGCAGCTTAGCGGCTAGCGGGGTGGGAATTGACTTC; CDR3: CASSLAASGVGIDF
V: TRBV6-5; J: TRBJ1-2; size: NA; D: TRBD1; DNA: TGTGCCAGCAGTCAGGACAGGGGCGGTGGCTACACCTTC; CDR3: CASSQDRGGGYTF
V: TRBV6-5; J: TRBJ1-4; size: NA; D: TRBD1; DNA: TGTGCCAGCAGCCGTAGGACAGGGGGGTACAAACTGTTTTTT; CDR3: CASSRRTGGYKLFF
V: TRBV2; J: TRBJ1-1; size: NA; D: NA; DNA: TGTGCCAGCAGTGATGACCGGGGGAAGACCACTGAAGCTTTCTTT; CDR3: CASSDDRGKTTEAFF
V: TRBV5-6; J: TRBJ1-2; size: once; D: NA; DNA: TGTGCCAGCAGGGTTTGGGGGGTAACTAACTATGGCTACACCTTC; CDR3: CASRVWGVTNYGYTF
V: TRBV2; J: TRBJ1-5; size: NA; D: NA; DNA: TGTGCCAGCAGTGGTCAGGGTACTAACAATCAGCCCCAGCATTTT; CDR3: CASSGQGTNNQPQHF
V: TRBV19; J: TRBJ2-5; size: NA; D: NA; DNA: TGTGCCAGTGGAGACTTACAAGAGACCCAGTACTTC; CDR3: CASGDLQETQYF
V: TRBV28; J: TRBJ2-1; size: NA; D: TRBD2; DNA: TGTGCCAGCAGTTTTGGGGGGGAAGAAAAAGGTGAGCAGTTCTTC; CDR3: CASSFGGEEKGEQFF
V: TRBV7-9; J: TRBJ2-1; size: NA; D: TRBD2; DNA: TGTGCCAGCAGCCGGGGACTAGCGGGAGGGTGGGAGCAGTTCTTC; CDR3: CASSRGLAGGWEQFF
V: TRBV6-1; J: TRBJ1-1; size: once; D: NA; DNA: TGTGCCAGCAGTACAGGGTTTCTAACTGAAGCTTTCTTT; CDR3: CASSTGFLTEAFF
V: TRBV27; J: TRBJ2-5; size: NA; D: TRBD2; DNA: TGTGCCAGCAGCCCGGGACTAGCATTCCTCTTAGGACAAGAGACCCAGTACTTC; CDR3: CASSPGLAFLLGQETQYF
V: TRBV28; J: TRBJ2-4; size: NA; D: NA; DNA: TGTGCCAGCAGCCAGGGAGGCGGGCTCGTAGCCAAAAACATTCAGTACTTC; CDR3: CASSQGGGLVAKNIQYF
V: TRBV7-3; J: TRBJ2-5; size: once; D: NA; DNA: TGTGCCAGCAGCTTAACCCACCGGGACAACCAAGAGACCCAGTACTTC; CDR3: CASSLTHRDNQETQYF
V: TRBV28; J: TRBJ1-2; size: NA; D: NA; DNA: TGTGCCAGCAGTTCCCCGAGCAGGGACTATGGCTACACCTTC; CDR3: CASSSPSRDYGYTF
V: TRBV19; J: TRBJ1-5; size: NA; D: NA; DNA: TGTGCCAGTGCTCAACAGATCAATCAGCCCCAGCATTTT; CDR3: CASAQQINQPQHF
V: TRBV10-1; J: TRBJ2-1; size: NA; D: NA; DNA: TGCGCCAGCAGGAGCGGGCCGGGCAATGAGCAGTTCTTC; CDR3: CASRSGPGNEQFF
V: TRBV6-5; J: TRBJ1-1; size: NA; D: TRBD1; DNA: TGTGCCAGCAGACTGAGACAGGGGTTGAACACTGAAGCTTTCTTT; CDR3: CASRLRQGLNTEAFF
V: TRBV4-1; J: TRBJ1-1; size: NA; D: NA; DNA: TGCGCCAGCAGCCCCGGACGGGGAGAGAACACTGAAGCTTTCTTT; CDR3: CASSPGRGENTEAFF
V: TRBV19; J: TRBJ1-5; size: NA; D: NA; DNA: TGTGCCAGTAGTCACCCCCCCCGAGAGGGTGGCAATCAGCCCCAGCATTTT; CDR3: CASSHPPREGGNQPQHF
V: TRBV7-6; J: TRBJ2-2; size: NA; D: TRBD2; DNA: TGTGCCAGCAGCTCTCGACTAGCGGGAGCCACCGGGGAGCTGTTTTTT; CDR3: CASSSRLAGATGELFF
V: TRBV18; J: TRBJ2-3; size: NA; D: NA; DNA: TGTGCCAGCTCTCCCGTGAGGAGGGTCACAGATACGCAGTATTTT; CDR3: CASSPVRRVTDTQYF
V: TRBV5-1; J: TRBJ2-2; size: NA; D: TRBD1; DNA: TGCGCCAGCAGCCCTCGAACAGGGGTTGGCACCGGGGAGCTGTTTTTT; CDR3: CASSPRTGVGTGELFF
V: TRBV4-2; J: TRBJ1-6; size: NA; D: NA; DNA: TGTGCCAGCAGCCAAGAAGGGATAATAAGCTCCTATAATTCACCCCTCCACTTT; CDR3: CASSQEGIISSYNSPLHF
V: TRBV7-6; J: TRBJ2-1; size: NA; D: NA; DNA: TGTGCCAGCAGCTTCTACAATGAGCAGTTCTTC; CDR3: CASSFYNEQFF
V: TRBV2; J: TRBJ1-5; size: few; D: TRBD1; DNA: TGTGCCAGCAGGGGTGACAGGGTACGAGGTCAGCCCCAGCATTTT; CDR3: CASRGDRVRGQPQHF
V: TRBV7-2; J: TRBJ2-3; size: NA; D: TRBD2; DNA: TGTGCCAGCAGCACGAGCGGGAATTGGGCAGATACGCAGTATTTT; CDR3: CASSTSGNWADTQYF
V: TRBV6-5; J: TRBJ1-5; size: NA; D: NA; DNA: TGTGCCAGCAGTCAATGGAATCAGCCCCAGCATTTT; CDR3: CASSQWNQPQHF